Given below is one T cell receptor (beta chain) in context. This clonotype was found a few times. The antigen this receptor binds is unknown. The record has no base qualities; no much larger clone is one base away. Systemically healthy Caucasian individuals from Russia, approximately 39 in total and aged about 6 to 100 years, were included as donors. Each donor gave ten milliliters of peripheral blood, drawn into EDTA-treated Vacutainer tubes. Ficoll-Paque density-gradient centrifugation was used to isolate PBMCs, with at least 7 million obtained per sample. Trizol reagent was used to extract total RNA from the PBMCs, yielding at least 5.5 micrograms per sample. For every donor, an aliquot of PBMCs went through flow cytometry to measure the percentages of naive CD45RAhigh/CD27high T cells. The entry originates in a study of blood T cells in healthy people across ages (dated by TCRdb to about 2015). Looking at the study overall: In model experiments, template switching captured roughly one uniquely barcoded TCR beta cDNA molecule for every two T cells. Donors of different ages were randomly distributed across sequencing lanes to avoid experimental bias. The donors were divided into four age groups: young (average approximately 17 years), middle-aged (approximately 39), aged (about 56) and long-lived (about 90). To track age-related changes in TCR beta repertoire diversity, the study relied on deep sequencing normalized with unique cDNA molecular identifiers. Two additional independent replicas of 1 million unique cDNA reads from the same blood draw were analyzed for two donors (one aged 18 to 30 and one aged 80 or older). Paper-wide results and their limitations: Bulk unsorted PBMC profiling prevented conclusive comparison of naive and antigen-experienced compartments. Total diversity estimates from one million sequenced T cells were considered lower bounds and underestimates. Because the CMV infection status of the donors was unknown, age-related changes in expanded clonotypes may potentially have been confounded. Compared with the aged group, the long-lived group had more naive CD4+ T cells, fewer expanded clones and increased TCR diversity, suggesting age selection. Observed TCR beta diversity per million T cells fell roughly linearly with age, and a significant reduction was already apparent by age around 44. Observed TCR beta diversity correlated strongly with the percentage of naive T cells measured by flow cytometry.

Libraries were made using 5' RACE. TCRdb records Illumina HiSeq 2500 as the sequencer. A second roughly 6 to 12 cycle PCR used a sample-barcoded 5' primer and a J-beta primer mix. A unique molecular identifier was introduced onto each TCR beta cDNA molecule by a template-switch 5' adaptor carrying 12 random nucleotides. At least 2.5 million CDR3-containing paired-end reads were obtained from each sample. All of the RNA was converted into first-strand cDNA using the Mint cDNA synthesis kit, with a TRBC-specific oligonucleotide serving as the primer. Following uracil-DNA glycosylase treatment, a first 18-cycle PCR with universal primers M1SS and BC2_uni_R was performed on all cDNA. The original pipeline was this. Normalization of each sample was performed by random selection of 1 million high-quality reads, each carrying a distinct molecular identifier. Instead of being binned into consensus sequences, reads that shared molecular identifiers were thrown out. MiTCR, with a Q25 quality threshold and the strictest error-elimination algorithm, was used for CDR3 identification, clonotype clustering and error correction. A nonparametric unseen species model with Euler transformation was used to estimate a lower bound on total TCR beta diversity. TCRdb reprocessed the public reads (quality trimming at Q25 with fastp, clone calling with MiXCR) and kept in-frame beta chains. Each CDR3 protein appears once, grouped with its most common genes and DNA. These V and J calls rely on TCRdb rather than the paper's analysis. This sample has around 1.7 million distinct CDR3 sequences in its table, and roughly 28% of those were observed once. Together, the top ten hold 7.7% of the sample.

Between the V and J ends, shortened by 0 bases and 0 bases respectively, the junction contains 11 bases. The CDR3 runs 15 residues from the cysteine to the phenylalanine. CDR3 DNA only is kept here, 45 bases in frame from base 1. The CDR1 and CDR2 encoded by the germline V gene (reference sequence) are DFQATT and SNEGSKA. The source of this sequence is a woman between 25 and 40 years old in good health. What was sequenced was blood. This chain joins TRBV20-1 to TRBJ1-1; a confident D gene designation cannot be given. The sequence in DNA is TGCAGTGCTAGAGATTCCCACAGAATGAACACTGAAGCTTTCTTT. This encodes CSARDSHRMNTEAFF.